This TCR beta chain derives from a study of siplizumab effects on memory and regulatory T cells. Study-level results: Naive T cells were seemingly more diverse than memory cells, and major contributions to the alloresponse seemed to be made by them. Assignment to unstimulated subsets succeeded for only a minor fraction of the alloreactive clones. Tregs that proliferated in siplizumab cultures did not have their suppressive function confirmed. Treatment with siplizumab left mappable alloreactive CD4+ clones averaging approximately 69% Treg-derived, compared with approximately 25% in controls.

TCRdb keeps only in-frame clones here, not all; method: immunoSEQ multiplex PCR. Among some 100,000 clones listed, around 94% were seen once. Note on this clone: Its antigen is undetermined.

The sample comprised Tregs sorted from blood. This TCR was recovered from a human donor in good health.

The CDR3 nucleotides read TGCGCCAGCAGCCGAGGAAAGACAGGGGGCATAGGAACTAATGAAAAACTGTTTTTT. Translated, it gives CASSRGKTGGIGTNEKLFF. The chain combines TRBV4-1 with TRBJ1-4; TRBD1 agrees at 10 bases. The CDR3 totals 19 residues. The V and J ends lost 4 bases and 1 base, in that order; junction bases with no gene match: 12. The germline CDR1 and CDR2 sequences are MGHRA and YSYEKL.